This T cell receptor (beta chain) originates from a study of blood T cells in healthy people across ages. About the research overall: When template switching was applied, about one barcoded beta molecule was captured per two T cells.

In its sample, this clonotype was seen once. PCR was performed a second time for roughly 7 to 12 cycles using a sample-barcoded 5' primer and a J-beta primer mix. TCRdb redid the calling of the 5' RACE reads with MiXCR, one entry per CDR3 protein. The sample lists 1.2 million to 1.5 million distinct CDR3 sequences; approximately 40% were seen once. Germline loops: CDR1 MNHNY, CDR2 SVGAGI (reference sequence). V dropped 6 bases and J dropped 1; count of bases not matched to a gene: 7. This CDR3 is 15 amino acids long. The sample taken for sequencing was blood. This receptor was obtained from a woman between 18 and 29 years old in good health. This rearrangement joins TRBV6-6 to TRBJ2-3; 7 positions match TRBD1. CDR3 loop: CASRVQGSRTDTQYF. The CDR3 region has the DNA TGTGCCAGCAGAGTACAGGGGTCCCGCACAGATACGCAGTATTTT.